This T cell receptor (beta chain) was sequenced in a study of beta chain features in type 1 diabetes. In the study overall: In all, some 100 million sorted cells from all samples were analyzed.

Sequenced material consisted of expressed TCRB transcripts (all of the isolated RNA was reverse transcribed). Naive, central memory and regulatory T cell samples yielded around 3.5 million reads on average. Sequenced by immunoSEQ multiplex PCR; TCRdb stores in-frame clones only, minus some. The data show 900,000 or so clones, with roughly a sixth seen just once and 0.023% held by the top ten. The CDR3 consists of 16 residues. V shed 2 bases and J shed 1 base, with 11 bases lying between them. Germline V lookup: CDR1 SEHNR, CDR2 FQNEAQ (reference sequence). The authors sorted CD4+ naive, central memory, regulatory and stem cell-like memory cells via CD45RO/CCR7/CD25/CD127/CD95/CD27.

The clonotype originates from a woman under 30 in good health. The chain has TRBV7-9 and TRBJ2-2; tentatively, D is TRBD1 (6 bases). The sequencing sample was made of naive CD4+ T cells from blood. CDR3 DNA: TGTGCCAGCAGCTTAAGGGGACACCTGAACACCGGGGAGCTGTTTTTT. This gives the protein CASSLRGHLNTGELFF.